Reported below is one T cell receptor (beta chain). Its antigen is still unknown. No clone much larger than this one lies a single base away; base qualities are absent. The sample originates from a study of T cell responses to AZD1222 COVID-19 vaccine (dated by TCRdb to the early 2020s). Regarding the study in general: A total of about 230 trial participants underwent TCR sequencing, of whom about 210 received two doses of AZD1222 and some 26 received two doses of the MenACWY control vaccine. Trial participants were enrolled into age subgroups of 18-55, 56-69 and 70-plus years, which contained around 150, 29 and 61 TCR-sequenced participants, respectively. Overall results and qualifications from the work: Reportedly, close to half of the unique spike-specific TCRs recognized epitopes lying outside the regions that are mutated in the B.1.351 and B.1.1.7 variants. The whole spike protein was spanned by vaccine-associated CD4 TCRs, and dominant responses were seen in regions 160-218 and 743-854. In the small 56-69-year group, the increase in depth fell short of significance, most likely because of low power. Conclusions about previously exposed vaccinees are limited because only 6 or 7 AZD1222 recipients were SARS-CoV-2 seropositive at baseline. Participants were mostly white British and included more females than males, and it was suggested by the authors that clonal diversity may have been underestimated. After two AZD1222 doses, both the breadth and the depth of spike-specific TCRs were significantly higher than at day 0 and than in MenACWY recipients. Because no samples from the day 14 peak response were available, repertoires could be characterized only after the peak T cell response.

Deletion took 0 bases off V and 4 bases off J, with a span of 7 bases between the germline ends. From the cysteine through the phenylalanine, the CDR3 covers 13 amino acids. Only the CDR3 DNA stays, 39 bases, in frame from base 1. Looking up the germline V gene (reference sequence) yields CDR1 SGHKS and CDR2 YYEKEE. The CDR3 regions of human TCRbeta chains were analyzed by immunosequencing. In the source study's methods: TCRs in the repertoires were compared against a reference library of SARS-CoV-2-specific TCRs that had been generated with the MIRA antigen-specificity platform. Breadth was defined as the fraction of unique TCRs that were SARS-CoV-2-associated. Depth was defined as the fraction of total T cells that were SARS-CoV-2-associated. Using the MIRA data, every spike-specific TCR was mapped to the spike region that the TCR reacted to and assigned to either a CD4 or a CD8 class. Log10-transformed breadth and depth values were compared by one-way ANOVA with Sidak's multiple comparisons tests. TCRdb mirrors the immuneACCESS table, restricted to in-frame sequences. Some clones are absent from its copies; in checked studies, under half trace to an unresolved V gene, and the reason for the others is unknown. V and J calls and clone size are those listed in that table; D and trimming were worked out from the DNA. This sample is represented by 150,000 to 200,000 clones; 90% to 95% of them were singletons. The ten most abundant clones make up more than 1% of the sample.

Explained via the paper, the time point label denotes: about 28 days (+/-7) after the second vaccine dose. AZD1222 recipients with second doses at about 4 weeks or about 12 weeks were pooled, because spike-specific TCR depth and breadth did not differ between schedules. The vaccinee samples were drawn from two UK trials, COV001 and COV002, one of which was a single-blind randomized controlled phase 2/3 trial testing AZD1222 (ChAdOx1 nCoV-19) in healthy adults. Trial participant PBMC samples were collected at day 0 and day 28 after the second dose for TCRbeta chain sequencing. This sample comprised peripheral blood, obtained 28 days after the second AZD1222 dose. This receptor was obtained from an adult who received the AZD1222 COVID-19 vaccine. The chain is made from TRBV5-5 and TRBJ1-1; no D gene is confidently identified. This receptor has the CDR3 CASSLGVGTEAFF. The DNA sequence is given as TGTGCCAGCAGCTTGGGGGTGGGCACTGAAGCTTTCTTT.